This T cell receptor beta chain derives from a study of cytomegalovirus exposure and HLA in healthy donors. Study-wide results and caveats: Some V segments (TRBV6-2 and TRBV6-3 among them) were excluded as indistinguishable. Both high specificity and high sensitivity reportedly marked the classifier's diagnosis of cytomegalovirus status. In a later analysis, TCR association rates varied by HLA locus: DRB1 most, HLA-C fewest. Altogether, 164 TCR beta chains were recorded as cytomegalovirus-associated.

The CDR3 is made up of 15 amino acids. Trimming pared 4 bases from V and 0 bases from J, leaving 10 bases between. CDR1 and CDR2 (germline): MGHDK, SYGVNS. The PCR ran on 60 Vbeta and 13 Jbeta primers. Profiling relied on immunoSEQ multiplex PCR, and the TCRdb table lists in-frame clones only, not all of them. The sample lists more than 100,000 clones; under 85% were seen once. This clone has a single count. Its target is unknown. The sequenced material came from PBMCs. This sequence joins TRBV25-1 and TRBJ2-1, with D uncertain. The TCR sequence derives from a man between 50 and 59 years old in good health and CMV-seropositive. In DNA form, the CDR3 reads TGTGCCAGCAGTGTGTTAGATAGCTCCTACAATGAGCAGTTCTTC. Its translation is CASSVLDSSYNEQFF.